This TCR beta chain comes out of a study of control samples from healthy donors and cancer patients. The protocol was immunoSEQ multiplex PCR, while the TCRdb copy is restricted to in-frame clones and leaves out a portion. The sample has 75,000 to 90,000 clones, about 84% seen once. V trimming: 8 bases; J trimming: 10 bases; junction bases outside the gene matches: 9. Germline values: CDR1 MNHEY, CDR2 SVGAGI. The CDR3 covers 14 residues. The rearrangement links TRBV6-5 to TRBJ2-1; 12 nucleotides line up with TRBD2. This sequence originates from a woman in her thirties or forties in good health. The specimen was blood. The chain's CDR3 is CASGRITSGGEQFF. The CDR3 DNA reads TGTGCCAGCGGGAGGATCACTAGCGGGGGGGAGCAGTTCTTC.